The next 5 T cell receptor beta chains were all read from a single sample in a study of blood T cell repertoires in COVID-19. This table comes from immunoSEQ multiplex PCR, and its TCRdb copy is limited to in-frame clones, with some not included. The data show about 240,000 clones, around 90% seen once. The sample consisted of peripheral blood. The receptors were sampled from a man between 60 and 75 years old who had recovered from COVID-19.

The J gene is TRBJ2-7, the V gene TRBV7-8; D possibly corresponds to TRBD2 (6 bases). This CDR3 has 16 amino acids. The V and J ends lost 5 bases and 6 bases respectively, with 23 bases between them. Germline CDR1 is SGHVS and CDR2 is FQNEAQ. CDR3 sequence reads: CASSVLTRGSRGEQYF. As DNA, the CDR3 is TGTGCCAGCAGCGTCCTAACGCGGGGTTCCCGTGGCGAGCAGTACTTC.

The V gene is TRBV18, the J gene TRBJ2-1; TRBD1 might be the D (5 bases). The CDR3 has 15 amino acids. Germline V lookup: CDR1 KGHSH, CDR2 LQKENI. Trimming removed 3 bases from V and 2 bases from J, with 11 bases in between. The CDR3 here is CASSPNQGAYNEQFF. The DNA of the CDR3 is TGTGCCAGCTCACCTAACCAAGGGGCCTACAATGAGCAGTTCTTC.

V is TRBV25-1 and J is TRBJ2-3; TRBD2 is a possible D gene (6 bases). Germline V gene lookup returns CDR1 MGHDK and CDR2 SYGVNS. V was pared by 6 bases and J by 1 base, with 14 bases between. CDR3 length equals 15 residues. The CDR3 region has the DNA TGTGCCAGCAGACCCCCCTGGGGGGGCACAGATACGCAGTATTTT. Amino acid sequence: CASRPPWGGTDTQYF.

The rearrangement links TRBV6-5 to TRBJ2-1, with no clear D. Germline V lookup: CDR1 MNHEY, CDR2 SVGAGI. The CDR3 spans 12 residues. Deletions cut 2 bases from V and 10 bases from J, with 9 bases between. The CDR3 loop is CASSYSLREQFF. CDR3 bases: TGTGCCAGCAGTTACAGCTTGCGGGAGCAGTTCTTC.

This sequence joins TRBV28 and TRBJ1-6; no clear D. Deletions cut 7 bases from V and 10 bases from J, with 11 bases between. The V gene's germline CDR1 is MDHEN and CDR2 SYDVKM. The CDR3 loop spans 12 amino acids. CDR3 nucleotide sequence: TGTGCCAGCAAAACGGGTAACTCACCCCTCCACTTT. This encodes CASKTGNSPLHF.